The clone carrying this T cell receptor (beta chain) was counted a few times. Antigen: not known. These data belong to a study of T cell repertoires in cytomegalovirus infection. In the study overall: Signatures in public TCR beta sequences pointed to both CMV infection and matching HLA type. Findings and limits, study-wide: Clonotypes of TCR beta that were HLA-C-restricted and CMV-specific dominated the ex vivo response. Using cumulative public TCR beta family frequency, the authors identified those who carried CMV together with the relevant HLA.

TCRdb used MiXCR to reprocess the reads, holding one entry per CDR3 protein. This sample has under 300,000 distinct CDR3 sequences; over 15% occur once, and the top ten carry roughly 45%. The sample consisted of CD8+ T cells from PBMCs. The receptor's source is a human donor in good health (CMV status not recorded). Some clones in this sample may be carry-over from other donors' samples.

CDR3 bases: TGCGCCAGCAGTCACGGCGGGGGGGCGTACGAGCAGTACTTC. Translation: CASSHGGGAYEQYF. The genes are TRBV5-1 and TRBJ2-7, with 9 bases lining up with TRBD2. Germline CDR1 SGHRS, CDR2 YFSETQ. V trimming: 5 bases; J trimming: 4 bases; junction bases outside the gene matches: 7. The CDR3 runs 14 residues.